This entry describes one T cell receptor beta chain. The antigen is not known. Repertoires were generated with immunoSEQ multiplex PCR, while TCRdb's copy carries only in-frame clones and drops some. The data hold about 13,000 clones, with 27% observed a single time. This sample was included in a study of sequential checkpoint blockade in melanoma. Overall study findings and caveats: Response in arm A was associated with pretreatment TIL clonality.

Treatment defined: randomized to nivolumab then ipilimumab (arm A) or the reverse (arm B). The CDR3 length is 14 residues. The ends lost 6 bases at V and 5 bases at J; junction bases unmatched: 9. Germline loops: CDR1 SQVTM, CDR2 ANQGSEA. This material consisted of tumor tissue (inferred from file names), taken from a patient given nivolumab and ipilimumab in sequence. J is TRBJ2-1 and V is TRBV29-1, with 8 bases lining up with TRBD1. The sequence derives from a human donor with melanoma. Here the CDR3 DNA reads TGCAGCGTCATCTGGGGGACAGGTAACAATGAGCAGTTCTTC. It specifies CSVIWGTGNNEQFF.